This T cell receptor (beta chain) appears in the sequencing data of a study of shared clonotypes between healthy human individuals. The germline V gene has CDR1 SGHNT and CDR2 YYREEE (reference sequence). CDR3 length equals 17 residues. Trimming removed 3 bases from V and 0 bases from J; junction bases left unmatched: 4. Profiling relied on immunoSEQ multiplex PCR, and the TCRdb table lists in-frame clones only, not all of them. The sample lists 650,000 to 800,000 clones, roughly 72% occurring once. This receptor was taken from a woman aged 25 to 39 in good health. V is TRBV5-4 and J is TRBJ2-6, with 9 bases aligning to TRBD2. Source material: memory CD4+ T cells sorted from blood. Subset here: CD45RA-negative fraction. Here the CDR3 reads CASSSGLANSGANVLTF. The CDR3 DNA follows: TGTGCCAGCAGCTCGGGACTAGCAAACTCTGGGGCCAACGTCCTGACTTTC.